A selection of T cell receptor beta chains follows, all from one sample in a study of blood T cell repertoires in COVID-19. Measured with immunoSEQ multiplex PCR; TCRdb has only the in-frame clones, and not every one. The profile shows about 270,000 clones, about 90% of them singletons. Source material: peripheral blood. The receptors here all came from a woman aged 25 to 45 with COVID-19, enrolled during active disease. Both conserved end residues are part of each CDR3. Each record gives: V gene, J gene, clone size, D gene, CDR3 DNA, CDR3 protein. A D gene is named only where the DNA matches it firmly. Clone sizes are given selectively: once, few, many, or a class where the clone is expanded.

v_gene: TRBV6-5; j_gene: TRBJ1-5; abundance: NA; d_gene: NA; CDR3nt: TGTGCCAGCAGTTACTCGGCCGGGGTCAATCAGCCCCAGCATTTT; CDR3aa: CASSYSAGVNQPQHF
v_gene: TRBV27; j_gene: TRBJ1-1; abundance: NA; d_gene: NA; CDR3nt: TGTGCCAGCAGTGCCTCCAGGGATTTGGACACTGAAGCTTTCTTT; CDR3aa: CASSASRDLDTEAFF
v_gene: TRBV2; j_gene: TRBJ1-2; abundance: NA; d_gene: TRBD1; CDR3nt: TGTGCCAGCAGTGAAAGACAGGGGCTAGGTGGCTACACCTTC; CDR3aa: CASSERQGLGGYTF
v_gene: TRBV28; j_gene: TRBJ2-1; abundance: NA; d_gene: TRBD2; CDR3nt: TGTGCCAGCAGTTTGGATCTAGCGGGGGACAATGAGCAGTTCTTC; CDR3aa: CASSLDLAGDNEQFF
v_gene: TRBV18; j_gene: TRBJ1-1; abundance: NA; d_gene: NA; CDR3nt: TGTGCCAGCTCACCCCCAGGGTCGACTGAAGCTTTCTTT; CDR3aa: CASSPPGSTEAFF
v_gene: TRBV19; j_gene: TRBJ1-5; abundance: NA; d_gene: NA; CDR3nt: TGTGCCAGTAGCCCAAGGGGTTCGGATCAGCCCCAGCATTTT; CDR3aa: CASSPRGSDQPQHF
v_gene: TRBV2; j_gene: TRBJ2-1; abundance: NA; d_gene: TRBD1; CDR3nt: TGTGCCAGCTTAAGACAGGGTTCTATAAATGAGCAGTTCTTC; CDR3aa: CASLRQGSINEQFF
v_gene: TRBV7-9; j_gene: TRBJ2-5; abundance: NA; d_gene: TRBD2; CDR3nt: TGTGCCAGCAGCTTAGAGCCCCCTAGCGGGGGGGCTGAGGAGACCCAGTACTTC; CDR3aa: CASSLEPPSGGAEETQYF
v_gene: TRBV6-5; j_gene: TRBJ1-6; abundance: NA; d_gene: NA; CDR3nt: TGTGCCAGCAGTTTCAACCAGGGATCGAATTCACCCCTCCACTTT; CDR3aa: CASSFNQGSNSPLHF
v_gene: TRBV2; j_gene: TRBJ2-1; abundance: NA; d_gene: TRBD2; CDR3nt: TGTGCCAGGGAGACTAGCCAACCCCATGAGCAGTTCTTC; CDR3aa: CARETSQPHEQFF
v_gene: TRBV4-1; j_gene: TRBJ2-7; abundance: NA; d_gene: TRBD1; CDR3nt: TGCGCCAGCAGCCAAGCCCCGGGACAGGTCCCCGACGAGCAGTACTTC; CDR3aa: CASSQAPGQVPDEQYF
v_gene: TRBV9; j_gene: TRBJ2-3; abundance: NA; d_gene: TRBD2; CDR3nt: TGTGCCAGCAGCCACGAGGGATTAGCGGGGGGGCAGTATTTT; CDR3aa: CASSHEGLAGGQYF
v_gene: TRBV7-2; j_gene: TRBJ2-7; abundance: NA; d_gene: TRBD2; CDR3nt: TGTGCCAGCAGCGCACTAGCGGGGGACCCCTACGAGCAGTACTTC; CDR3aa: CASSALAGDPYEQYF
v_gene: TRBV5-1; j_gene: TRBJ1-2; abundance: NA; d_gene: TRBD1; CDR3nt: TGCGCCAGCAGCGCCGACAGGGGGTCCTATGGCTACACCTTC; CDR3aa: CASSADRGSYGYTF
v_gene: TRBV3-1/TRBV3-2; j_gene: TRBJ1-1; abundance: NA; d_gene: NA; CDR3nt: TGTGCCAGCAGCCAAGGAGCAGGGCGGACTGAAGCTTTCTTT; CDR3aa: CASSQGAGRTEAFF
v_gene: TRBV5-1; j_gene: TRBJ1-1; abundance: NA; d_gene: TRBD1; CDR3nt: TGCGCCAGCACCGTCACAGGGGGTCGGACTGAAGCTTTCTTT; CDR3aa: CASTVTGGRTEAFF
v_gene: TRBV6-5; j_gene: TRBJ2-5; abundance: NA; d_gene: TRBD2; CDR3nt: TGTGCCAGCAGTCGACTAGCTGGCGAGACCCAGTACTTC; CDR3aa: CASSRLAGETQYF
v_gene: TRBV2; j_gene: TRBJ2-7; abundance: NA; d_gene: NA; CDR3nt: TGTGCCACCAACAGCCCGCCCTACGAGCAGTACTTC; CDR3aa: CATNSPPYEQYF
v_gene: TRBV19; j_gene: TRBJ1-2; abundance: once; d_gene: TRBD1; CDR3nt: TGTGCCAGTAGGGACAGGGAGAGCGATGGCTACACCTTC; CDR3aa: CASRDRESDGYTF
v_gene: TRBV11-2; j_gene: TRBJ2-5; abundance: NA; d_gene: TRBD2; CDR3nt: TGTGCCAGCAGCTTAGGTAGCGGGGGACCAGAGACCCAGTACTTC; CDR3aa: CASSLGSGGPETQYF
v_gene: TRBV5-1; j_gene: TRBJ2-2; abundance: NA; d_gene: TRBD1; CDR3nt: TGCGCCAGCAGCTTGGAGGGACAGGGGCCGTACGGTGGGGAGCTGTTTTTT; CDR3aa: CASSLEGQGPYGGELFF
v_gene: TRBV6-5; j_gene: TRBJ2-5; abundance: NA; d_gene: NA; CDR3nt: TGTGCCAGCAGTCCCGCGGGACAGTGGGAGACCCAGTACTTC; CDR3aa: CASSPAGQWETQYF
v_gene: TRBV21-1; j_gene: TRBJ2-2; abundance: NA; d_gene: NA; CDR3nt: TGTGCCAGCCCCCGGGACAGGGTGAGCACCGGGGAGCTGTTTTTT; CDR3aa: CASPRDRVSTGELFF
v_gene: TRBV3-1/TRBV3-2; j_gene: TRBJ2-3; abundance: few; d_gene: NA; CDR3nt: TGTGCCAGCAGCCTGGGAGGAGATACGCAGTATTTT; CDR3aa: CASSLGGDTQYF
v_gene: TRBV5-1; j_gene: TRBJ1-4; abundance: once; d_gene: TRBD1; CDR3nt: TGCGCCAGCAGCCGTGAACGACAGGGCCGGGGGCTGGGTGAAAAACTGTTTTTT; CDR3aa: CASSRERQGRGLGEKLFF
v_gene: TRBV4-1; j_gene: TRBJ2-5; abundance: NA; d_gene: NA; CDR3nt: TGCGCCAGCAGCCAAGATGTCGAGGAGACCCAGTACTTC; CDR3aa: CASSQDVEETQYF
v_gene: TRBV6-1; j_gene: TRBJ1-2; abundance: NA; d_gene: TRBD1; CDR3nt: TGTGCCAGCAGTGAACTACCTACAGGGGAACTCTTTTATGGCTACACCTTC; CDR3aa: CASSELPTGELFYGYTF